The present TCR beta chain was sequenced within a study of identical twins. TCRdb fed the 5' RACE reads into MiXCR, producing one record per CDR3 protein. This sample has 1.5 million to 2 million distinct CDR3 sequences; around 29% occur once, and the top ten carry 0.27%. This clonotype was detected only a few times. V shed 2 bases and J 1 base; nucleotides not matched to a gene: 3. The CDR3 consists of 14 residues. Per germline, CDR1 DFQATT and CDR2 SNEGSKA (reference sequence). This rearrangement joins TRBV20-1 to TRBJ2-3; TRBD2 matches at 7 bases. This TCR came from a newborn girl in good health. Source material: cord blood. Written as DNA, the CDR3 is TGCAGTGCTAGAAATCGGGGGGGCACAGATACGCAGTATTTT. Translating it yields CSARNRGGTDTQYF.